A single T cell receptor (beta chain) is shown here with its context. Repertoires were generated with immunoSEQ multiplex PCR, while TCRdb's copy carries only in-frame clones and drops some. The sample has fewer than 40,000 clones; approximately 85% are singletons. The germline CDR1 and CDR2 sequences are LGHDT and YNNKEL (reference sequence). The germline V and J ends were trimmed by 1 base and 2 bases, with 8 bases remaining between them. This CDR3 is 14 amino acids long. The data derive from a study of blood T cell repertoires in COVID-19. Looking at the study overall: Spain, Italy and the United States supplied samples that represented acute and convalescent COVID-19. Sample material is recorded as cDNA or gDNA derived from T cells, B-cell-depleted T cells, or PBMCs.

The sequence came from a man older than 75 with active COVID-19. Source material: peripheral blood. V is TRBV3-1 (or the pseudogene TRBV3-2) and J is TRBJ2-5; perhaps TRBD2 as D (6 bases). The CDR3, as DNA: TGTGCCAGCAGCCAAGGGGGGGTGCAAGAGACCCAGTACTTC. Its translation is CASSQGGVQETQYF.